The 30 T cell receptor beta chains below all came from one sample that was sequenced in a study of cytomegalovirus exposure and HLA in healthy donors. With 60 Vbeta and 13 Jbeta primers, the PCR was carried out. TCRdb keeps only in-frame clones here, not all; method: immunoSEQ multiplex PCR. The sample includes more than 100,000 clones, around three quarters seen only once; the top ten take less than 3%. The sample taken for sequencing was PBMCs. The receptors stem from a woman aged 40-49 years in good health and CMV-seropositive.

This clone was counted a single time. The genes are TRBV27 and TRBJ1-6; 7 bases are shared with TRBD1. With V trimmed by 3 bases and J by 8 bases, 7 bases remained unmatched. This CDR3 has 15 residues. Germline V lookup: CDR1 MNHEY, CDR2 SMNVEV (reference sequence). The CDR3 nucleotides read TGTGCCAGCAGTTTGAAGGGGGCTGGGGATTCACCCCTCCACTTT. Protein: CASSLKGAGDSPLHF.

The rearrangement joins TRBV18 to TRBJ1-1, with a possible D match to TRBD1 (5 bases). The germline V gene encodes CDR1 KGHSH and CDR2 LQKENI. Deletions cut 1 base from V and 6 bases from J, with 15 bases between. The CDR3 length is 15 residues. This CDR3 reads CASSPQPQGVSEAFF. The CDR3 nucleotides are TGTGCCAGCTCACCACAACCCCAGGGTGTCTCTGAAGCTTTCTTT.

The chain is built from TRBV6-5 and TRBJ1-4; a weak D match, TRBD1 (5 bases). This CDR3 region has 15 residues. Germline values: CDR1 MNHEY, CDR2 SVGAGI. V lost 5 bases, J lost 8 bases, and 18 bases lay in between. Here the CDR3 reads CASSAYRASGEKLFF. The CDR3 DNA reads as TGTGCCAGCAGTGCCTATCGGGCATCAGGGGAAAAACTGTTTTTT.

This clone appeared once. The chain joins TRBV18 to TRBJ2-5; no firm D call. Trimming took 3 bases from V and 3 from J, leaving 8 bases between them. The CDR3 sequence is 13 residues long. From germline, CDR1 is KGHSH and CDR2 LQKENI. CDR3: CASSPRTEETQYF. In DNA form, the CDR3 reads TGTGCCAGCTCACCGCGAACCGAAGAGACCCAGTACTTC.

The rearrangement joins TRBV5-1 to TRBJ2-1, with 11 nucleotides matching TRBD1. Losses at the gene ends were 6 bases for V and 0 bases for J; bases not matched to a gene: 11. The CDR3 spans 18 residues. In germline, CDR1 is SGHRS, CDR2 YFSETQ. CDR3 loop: CASMGQGVDYSSYNEQFF. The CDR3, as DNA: TGCGCCAGCATGGGACAGGGGGTCGACTATAGCTCCTACAATGAGCAGTTCTTC.

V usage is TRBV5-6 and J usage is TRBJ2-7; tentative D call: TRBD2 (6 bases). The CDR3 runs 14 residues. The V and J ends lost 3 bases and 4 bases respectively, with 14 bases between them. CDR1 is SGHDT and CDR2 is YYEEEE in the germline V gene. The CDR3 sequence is CASSSPGLRYEQYF. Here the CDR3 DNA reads TGTGCCAGCAGCTCTCCGGGACTCCGGTACGAGCAGTACTTC.

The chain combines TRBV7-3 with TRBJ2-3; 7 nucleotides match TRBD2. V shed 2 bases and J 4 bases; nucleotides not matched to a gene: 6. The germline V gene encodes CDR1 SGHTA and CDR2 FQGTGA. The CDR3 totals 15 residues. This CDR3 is CASSLGGGPSDTQYF. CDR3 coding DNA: TGTGCCAGCAGCTTAGGGGGAGGGCCATCAGATACGCAGTATTTT.

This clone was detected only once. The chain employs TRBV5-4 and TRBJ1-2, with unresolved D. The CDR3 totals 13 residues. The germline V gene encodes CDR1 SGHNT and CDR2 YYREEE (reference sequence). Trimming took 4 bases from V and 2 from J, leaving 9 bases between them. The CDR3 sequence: CASSIDMNYGYTF. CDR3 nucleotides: TGTGCCAGCAGCATTGACATGAACTATGGCTACACCTTC.

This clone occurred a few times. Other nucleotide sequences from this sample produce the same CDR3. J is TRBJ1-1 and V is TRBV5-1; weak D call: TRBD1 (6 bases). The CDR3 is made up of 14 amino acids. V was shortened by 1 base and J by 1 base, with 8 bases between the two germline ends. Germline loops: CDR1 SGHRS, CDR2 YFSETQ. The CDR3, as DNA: TGCGCCAGCAGCTTGCAGGGGTCGAACACTGAAGCTTTCTTT. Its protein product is CASSLQGSNTEAFF.

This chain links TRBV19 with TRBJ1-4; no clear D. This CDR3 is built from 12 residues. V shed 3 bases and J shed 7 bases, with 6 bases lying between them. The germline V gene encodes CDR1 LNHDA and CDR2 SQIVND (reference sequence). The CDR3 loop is CASSIPSEKLFF. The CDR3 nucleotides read TGTGCCAGTAGTATCCCTAGTGAAAAACTGTTTTTT.

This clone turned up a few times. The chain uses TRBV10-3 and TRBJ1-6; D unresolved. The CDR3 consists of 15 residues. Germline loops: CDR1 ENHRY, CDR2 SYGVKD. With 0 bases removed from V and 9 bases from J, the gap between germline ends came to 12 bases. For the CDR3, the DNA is TGTGCCATCAGTGAGTCGAAACCCACCAGTTCACCCCTCCACTTT. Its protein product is CAISESKPTSSPLHF.

The CDR3 DNA follows: TGTGCCTGGAGCGGGGACAGGGTCTATGGCTACACCTTC. Amino acid sequence: CAWSGDRVYGYTF. This chain uses TRBV30 with TRBJ1-2; TRBD1 agrees at 9 bases. The CDR3 length is 13 residues. The V gene end was trimmed by 3 bases and the J gene end by 4 bases; junction bases not matched to a gene: 3. Looked up from germline, CDR1 is GTSNPN and CDR2 is SVGIG (reference sequence).

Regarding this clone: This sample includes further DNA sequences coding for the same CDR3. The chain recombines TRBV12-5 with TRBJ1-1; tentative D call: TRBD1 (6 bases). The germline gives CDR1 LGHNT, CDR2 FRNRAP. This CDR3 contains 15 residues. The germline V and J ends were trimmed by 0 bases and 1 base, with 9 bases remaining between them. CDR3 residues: CASGLVQGQNTEAFF. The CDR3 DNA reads TGTGCTAGTGGTTTGGTACAGGGACAGAACACTGAAGCTTTCTTT.

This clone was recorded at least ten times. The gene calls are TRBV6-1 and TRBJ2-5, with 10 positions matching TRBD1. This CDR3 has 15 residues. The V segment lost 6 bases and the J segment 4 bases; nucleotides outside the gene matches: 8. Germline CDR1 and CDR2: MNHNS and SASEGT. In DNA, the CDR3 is TGTGCCAGCAGCGCGGGGACAGGGGAGGCAGAGACCCAGTACTTC. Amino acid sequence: CASSAGTGEAETQYF.

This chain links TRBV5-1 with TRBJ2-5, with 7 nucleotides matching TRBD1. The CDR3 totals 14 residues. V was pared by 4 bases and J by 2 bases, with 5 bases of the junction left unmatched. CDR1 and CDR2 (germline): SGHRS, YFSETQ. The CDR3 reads CASSRGGRQETQYF. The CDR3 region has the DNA TGCGCCAGCAGCCGAGGGGGCAGGCAAGAGACCCAGTACTTC. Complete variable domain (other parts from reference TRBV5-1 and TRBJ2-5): KAGVTQTPRYLIKTRGQQVTLSCSPISGHRSVSWYQQTPGQGLQFLFEYFSETQRNKGNFPGRFSGRQFSNSRSEMNVSTLELGDSALYLCASSRGGRQETQYFGPGTRLLVL.

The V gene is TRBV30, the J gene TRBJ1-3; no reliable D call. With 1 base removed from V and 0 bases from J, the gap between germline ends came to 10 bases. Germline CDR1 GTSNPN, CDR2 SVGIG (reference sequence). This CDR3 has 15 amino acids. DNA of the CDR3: TGTGCCTGGAGTGGAGACTCCAGCTCTGGAAACACCATATATTTT. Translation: CAWSGDSSSGNTIYF.

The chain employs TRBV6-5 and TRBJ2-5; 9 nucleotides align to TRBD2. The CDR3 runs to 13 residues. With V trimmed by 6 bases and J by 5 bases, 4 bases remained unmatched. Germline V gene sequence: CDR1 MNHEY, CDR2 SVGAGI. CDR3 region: CASSGGGVETQYF. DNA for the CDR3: TGTGCCAGCAGCGGCGGGGGGGTTGAGACCCAGTACTTC.

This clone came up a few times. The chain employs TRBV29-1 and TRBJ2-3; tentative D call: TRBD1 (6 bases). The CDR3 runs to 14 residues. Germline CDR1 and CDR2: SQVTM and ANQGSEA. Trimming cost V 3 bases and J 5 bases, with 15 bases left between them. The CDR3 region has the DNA TGCAGCGTTGAGAAGGGGGTGGGGATAGATACGCAGTATTTT. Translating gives CSVEKGVGIDTQYF.

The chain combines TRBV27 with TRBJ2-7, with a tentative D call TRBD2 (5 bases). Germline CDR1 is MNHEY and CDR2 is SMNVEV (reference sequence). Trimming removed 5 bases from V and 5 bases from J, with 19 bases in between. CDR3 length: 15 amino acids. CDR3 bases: TGTGCCAGCAGTCCCCGCGGGTCCGGCGCTGACGAGCAGTACTTC. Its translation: CASSPRGSGADEQYF.

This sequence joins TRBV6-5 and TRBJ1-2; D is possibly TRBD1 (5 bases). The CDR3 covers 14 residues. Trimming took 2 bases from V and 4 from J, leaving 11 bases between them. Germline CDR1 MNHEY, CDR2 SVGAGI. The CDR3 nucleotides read TGTGCCAGCAGTTACGGCGGGGCGGGCTATGGCTACACCTTC. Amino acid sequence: CASSYGGAGYGYTF.

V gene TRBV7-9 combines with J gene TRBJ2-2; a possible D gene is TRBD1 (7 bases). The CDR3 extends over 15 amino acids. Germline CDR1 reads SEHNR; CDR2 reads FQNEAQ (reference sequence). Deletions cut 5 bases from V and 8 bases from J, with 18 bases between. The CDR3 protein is CASSPQGGVPGELFF. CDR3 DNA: TGTGCCAGCAGCCCCCAGGGGGGAGTCCCGGGGGAGCTGTTTTTT. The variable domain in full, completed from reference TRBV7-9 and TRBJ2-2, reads DTGVSQNPRHKITKRGQNVTFRCDPISEHNRLYWYRQTLGQGPEFLTYFQNEAQLEKSRLLSDRFSAERPKGSFSTLEIQRTEQGDSAMYLCASSPQGGVPGELFFGEGSRLTVL.

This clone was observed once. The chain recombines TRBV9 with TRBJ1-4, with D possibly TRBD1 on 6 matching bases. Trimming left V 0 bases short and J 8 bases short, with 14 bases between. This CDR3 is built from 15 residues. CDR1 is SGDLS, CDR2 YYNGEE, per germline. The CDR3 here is CASSVDATGGEKLFF. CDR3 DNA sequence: TGTGCCAGCAGCGTAGACGCGACAGGTGGGGAAAAACTGTTTTTT.

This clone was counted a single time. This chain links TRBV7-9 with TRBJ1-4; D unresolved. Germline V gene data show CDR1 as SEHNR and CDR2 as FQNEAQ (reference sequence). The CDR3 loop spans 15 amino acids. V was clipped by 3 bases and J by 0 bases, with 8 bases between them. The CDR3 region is CASSFGTATNEKLFF. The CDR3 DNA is TGTGCCAGCAGCTTTGGTACAGCAACTAATGAAAAACTGTTTTTT.

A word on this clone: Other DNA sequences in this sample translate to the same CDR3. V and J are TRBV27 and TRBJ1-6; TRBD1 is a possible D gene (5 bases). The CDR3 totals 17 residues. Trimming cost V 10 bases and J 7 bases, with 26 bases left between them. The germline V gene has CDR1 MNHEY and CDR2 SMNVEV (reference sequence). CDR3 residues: CATSQVQPGLLNSPLHF. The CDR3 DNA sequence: TGTGCCACCTCGCAAGTACAACCGGGACTCCTAAATTCACCCCTCCACTTT.

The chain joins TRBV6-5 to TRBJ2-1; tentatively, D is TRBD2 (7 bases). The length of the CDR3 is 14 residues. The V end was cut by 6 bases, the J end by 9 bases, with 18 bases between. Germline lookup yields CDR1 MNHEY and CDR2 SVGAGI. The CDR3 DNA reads TGTGCCAGCAGGGCGCGGGGGCCCTTGAGTGAGCAGTTCTTC. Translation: CASRARGPLSEQFF.

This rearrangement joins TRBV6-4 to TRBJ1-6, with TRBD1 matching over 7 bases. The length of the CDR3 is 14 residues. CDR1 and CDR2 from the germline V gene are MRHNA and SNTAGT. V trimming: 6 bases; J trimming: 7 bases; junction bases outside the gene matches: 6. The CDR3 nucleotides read TGTGCCAGCAGCCCAAACAGGGGCAATTCACCCCTCCACTTT. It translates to CASSPNRGNSPLHF.

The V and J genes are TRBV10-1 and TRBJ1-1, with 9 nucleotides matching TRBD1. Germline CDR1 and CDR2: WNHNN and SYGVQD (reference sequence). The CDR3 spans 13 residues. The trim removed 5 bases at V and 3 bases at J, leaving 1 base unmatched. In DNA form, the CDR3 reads TGCGCCAGCAGTCGGGACAGGGACACTGAAGCTTTCTTT. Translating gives CASSRDRDTEAFF.

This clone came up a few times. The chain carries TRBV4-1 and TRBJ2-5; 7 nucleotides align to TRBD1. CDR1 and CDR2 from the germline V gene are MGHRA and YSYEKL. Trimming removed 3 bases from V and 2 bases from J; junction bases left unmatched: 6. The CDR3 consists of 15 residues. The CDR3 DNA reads TGCGCCAGCAGCCAGCCGGACAGGCAGCAAGAGACCCAGTACTTC. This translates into CASSQPDRQQETQYF.

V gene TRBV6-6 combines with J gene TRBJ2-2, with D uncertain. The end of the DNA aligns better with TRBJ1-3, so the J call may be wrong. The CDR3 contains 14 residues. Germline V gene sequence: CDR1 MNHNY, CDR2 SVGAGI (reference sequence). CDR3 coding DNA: TGTGCCAGCACCGCCCGGGACTCTGGAAACACCATATATTTT. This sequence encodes CASTARDSGNTIYF.

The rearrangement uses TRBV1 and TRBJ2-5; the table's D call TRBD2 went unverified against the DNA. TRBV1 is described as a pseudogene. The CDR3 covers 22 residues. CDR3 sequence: CTSSQDSRGLAGDSGYQETQYF. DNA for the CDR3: TGCACCAGCAGCCAAGATTCCCGGGGACTAGCGGGAGATTCGGGGTACCAAGAGACCCAGTACTTC.